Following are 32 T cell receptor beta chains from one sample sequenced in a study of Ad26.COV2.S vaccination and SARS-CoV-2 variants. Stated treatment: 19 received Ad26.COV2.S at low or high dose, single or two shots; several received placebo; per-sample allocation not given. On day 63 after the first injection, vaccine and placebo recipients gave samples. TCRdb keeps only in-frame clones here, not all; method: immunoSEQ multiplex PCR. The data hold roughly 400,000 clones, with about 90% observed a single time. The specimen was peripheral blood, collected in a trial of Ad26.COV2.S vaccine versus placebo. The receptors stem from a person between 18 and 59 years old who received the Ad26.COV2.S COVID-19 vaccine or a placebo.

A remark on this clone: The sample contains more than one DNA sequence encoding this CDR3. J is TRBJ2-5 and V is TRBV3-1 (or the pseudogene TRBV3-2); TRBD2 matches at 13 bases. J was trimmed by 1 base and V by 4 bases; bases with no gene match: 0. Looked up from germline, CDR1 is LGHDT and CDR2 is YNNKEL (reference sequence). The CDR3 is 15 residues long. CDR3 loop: CASSRLAGGQETQYF. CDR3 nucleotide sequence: TGTGCCAGCAGCCGACTAGCGGGGGGCCAAGAGACCCAGTACTTC.

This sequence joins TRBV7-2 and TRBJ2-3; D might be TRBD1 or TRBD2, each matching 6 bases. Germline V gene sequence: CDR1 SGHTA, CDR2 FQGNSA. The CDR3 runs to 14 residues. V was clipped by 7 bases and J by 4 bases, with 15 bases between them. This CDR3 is CASNVGGSADTQYF. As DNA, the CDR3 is TGTGCCAGCAACGTCGGGGGCAGCGCAGATACGCAGTATTTT. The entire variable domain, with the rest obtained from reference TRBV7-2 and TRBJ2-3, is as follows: GAGVSQSPSNKVTEKGKDVELRCDPISGHTALYWYRQSLGQGLEFLIYFQGNSAPDKSGLPSDRFSAERTGGSVSTLTIQRTQQEDSAVYLCASNVGGSADTQYFGPGTRLTVL.

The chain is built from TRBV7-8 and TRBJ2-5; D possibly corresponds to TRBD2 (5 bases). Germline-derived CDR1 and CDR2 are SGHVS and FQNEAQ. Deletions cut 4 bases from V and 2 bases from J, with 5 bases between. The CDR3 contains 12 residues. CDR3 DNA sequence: TGTGCCAGCAGCTCGGGACAAGAGACCCAGTACTTC. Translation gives CASSSGQETQYF.

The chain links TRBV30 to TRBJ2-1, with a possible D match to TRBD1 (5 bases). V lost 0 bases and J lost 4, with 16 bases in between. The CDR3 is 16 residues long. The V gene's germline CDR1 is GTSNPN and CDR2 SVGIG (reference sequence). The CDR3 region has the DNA TGTGCCTGGAGTGTATTAACGGCAGGGCTGTACAATGAGCAGTTCTTC. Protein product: CAWSVLTAGLYNEQFF.

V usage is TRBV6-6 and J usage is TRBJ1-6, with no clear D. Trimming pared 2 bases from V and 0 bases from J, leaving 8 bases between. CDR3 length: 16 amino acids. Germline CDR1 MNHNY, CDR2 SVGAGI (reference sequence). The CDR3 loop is CASSYDGSSYNSPLHF. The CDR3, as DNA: TGTGCCAGCAGTTACGATGGGAGCTCCTATAATTCACCCCTCCACTTT.

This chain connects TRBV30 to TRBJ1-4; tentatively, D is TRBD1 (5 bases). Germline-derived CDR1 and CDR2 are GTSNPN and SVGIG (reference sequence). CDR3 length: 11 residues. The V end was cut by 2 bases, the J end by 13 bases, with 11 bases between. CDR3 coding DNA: TGTGCCTGGAGTCCGACAGAAGGACTGTTTTTT. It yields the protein CAWSPTEGLFF.

The CDR3 sequence: CATSSRHLTGELFF. The CDR3 DNA follows: TGTGCCACCAGTTCGAGACACCTTACCGGGGAGCTGTTTTTT. The chain has TRBV24-1 and TRBJ2-2; D unclear. The V gene lost 6 bases and the J gene lost 5 bases, with 12 bases spanning the gap. The CDR3 is made up of 14 amino acids. Germline-derived CDR1 and CDR2 are KGHDR and SFDVKD.

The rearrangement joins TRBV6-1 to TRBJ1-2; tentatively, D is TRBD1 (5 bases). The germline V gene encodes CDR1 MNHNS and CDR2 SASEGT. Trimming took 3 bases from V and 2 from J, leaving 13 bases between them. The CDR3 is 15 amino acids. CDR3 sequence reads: CASSDKGGGNYGYTF. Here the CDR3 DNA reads TGTGCCAGCAGTGACAAAGGCGGGGGGAACTATGGCTACACCTTC.

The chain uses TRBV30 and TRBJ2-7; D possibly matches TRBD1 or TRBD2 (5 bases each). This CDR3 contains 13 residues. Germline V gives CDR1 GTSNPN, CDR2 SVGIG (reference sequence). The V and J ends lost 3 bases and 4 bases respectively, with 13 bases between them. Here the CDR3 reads CAWRAGTIYEQYF. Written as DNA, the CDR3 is TGTGCCTGGAGGGCCGGGACCATATACGAGCAGTACTTC.

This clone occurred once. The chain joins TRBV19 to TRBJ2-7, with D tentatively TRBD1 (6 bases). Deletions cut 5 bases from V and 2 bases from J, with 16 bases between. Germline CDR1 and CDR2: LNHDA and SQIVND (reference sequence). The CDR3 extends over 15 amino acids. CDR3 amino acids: CASSAQGRGAYEQYF. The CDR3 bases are TGTGCCAGTAGTGCACAGGGTCGGGGCGCCTACGAGCAGTACTTC.

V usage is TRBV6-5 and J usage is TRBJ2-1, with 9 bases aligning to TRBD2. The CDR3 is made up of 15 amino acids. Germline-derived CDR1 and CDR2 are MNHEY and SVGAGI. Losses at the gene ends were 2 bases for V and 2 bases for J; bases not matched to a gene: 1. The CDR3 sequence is CASSYGGGAYNEQFF. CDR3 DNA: TGTGCCAGCAGTTACGGCGGGGGGGCCTACAATGAGCAGTTCTTC.

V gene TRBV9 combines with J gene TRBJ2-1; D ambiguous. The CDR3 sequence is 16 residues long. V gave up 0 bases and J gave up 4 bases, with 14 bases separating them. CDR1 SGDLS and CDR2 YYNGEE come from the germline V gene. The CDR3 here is CASSVVGETVYNEQFF. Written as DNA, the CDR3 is TGTGCCAGCAGCGTAGTGGGCGAGACCGTTTACAATGAGCAGTTCTTC.

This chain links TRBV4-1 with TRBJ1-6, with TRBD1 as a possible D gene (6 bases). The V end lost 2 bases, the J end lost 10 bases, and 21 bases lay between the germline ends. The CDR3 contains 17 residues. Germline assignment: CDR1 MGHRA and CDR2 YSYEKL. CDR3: CASSQRFAGFQGSPLHF. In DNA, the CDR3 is TGCGCCAGCAGCCAAAGGTTTGCAGGGTTCCAGGGGTCACCCCTCCACTTT.

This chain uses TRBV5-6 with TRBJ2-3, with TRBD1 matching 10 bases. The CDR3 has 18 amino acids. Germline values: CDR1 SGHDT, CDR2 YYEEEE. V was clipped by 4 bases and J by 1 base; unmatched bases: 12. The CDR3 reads CASSGIAGQGEGTDTQYF. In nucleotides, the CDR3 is TGTGCCAGCAGCGGGATAGCTGGACAGGGGGAAGGCACAGATACGCAGTATTTT.

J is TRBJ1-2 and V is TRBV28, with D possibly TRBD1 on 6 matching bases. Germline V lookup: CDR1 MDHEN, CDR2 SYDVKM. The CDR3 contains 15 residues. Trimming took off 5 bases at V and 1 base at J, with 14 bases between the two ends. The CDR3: CASSPHRVYNYGYTF. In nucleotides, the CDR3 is TGTGCCAGCAGTCCACACAGGGTTTATAACTATGGCTACACCTTC.

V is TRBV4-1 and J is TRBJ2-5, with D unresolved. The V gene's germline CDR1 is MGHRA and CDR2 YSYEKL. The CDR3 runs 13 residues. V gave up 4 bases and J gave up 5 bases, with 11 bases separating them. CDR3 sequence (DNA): TGCGCCAGCAGCCCCGCTGACGTGGAGACCCAGTACTTC. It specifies CASSPADVETQYF.

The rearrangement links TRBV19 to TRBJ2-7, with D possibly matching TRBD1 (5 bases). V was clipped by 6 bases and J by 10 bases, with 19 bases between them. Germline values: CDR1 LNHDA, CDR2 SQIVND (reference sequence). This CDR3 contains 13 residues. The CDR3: CASRAPRESTQYF. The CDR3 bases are TGTGCCAGTAGAGCCCCCAGGGAATCCACCCAGTACTTC.

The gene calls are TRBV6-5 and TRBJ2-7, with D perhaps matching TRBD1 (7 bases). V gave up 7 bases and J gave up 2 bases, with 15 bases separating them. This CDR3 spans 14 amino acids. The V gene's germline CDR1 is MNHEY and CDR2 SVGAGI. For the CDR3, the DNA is TGTGCCAGCACAGGGGGGACATATACCTACGAGCAGTACTTC. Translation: CASTGGTYTYEQYF.

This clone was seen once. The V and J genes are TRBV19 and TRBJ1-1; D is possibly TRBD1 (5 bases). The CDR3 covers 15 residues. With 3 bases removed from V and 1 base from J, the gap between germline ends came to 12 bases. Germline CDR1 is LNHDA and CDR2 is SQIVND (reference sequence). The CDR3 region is CASSIVLGENTEAFF. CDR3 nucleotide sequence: TGTGCCAGTAGTATTGTCTTAGGGGAGAACACTGAAGCTTTCTTT.

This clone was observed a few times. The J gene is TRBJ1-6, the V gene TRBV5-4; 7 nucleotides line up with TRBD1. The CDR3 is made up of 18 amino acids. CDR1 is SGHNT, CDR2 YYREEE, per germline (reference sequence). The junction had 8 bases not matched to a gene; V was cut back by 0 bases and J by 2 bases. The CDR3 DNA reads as TGTGCCAGCAGCTTGGGGGGCACAGGGGCCCCCTATAATTCACCCCTCCACTTT. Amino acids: CASSLGGTGAPYNSPLHF.

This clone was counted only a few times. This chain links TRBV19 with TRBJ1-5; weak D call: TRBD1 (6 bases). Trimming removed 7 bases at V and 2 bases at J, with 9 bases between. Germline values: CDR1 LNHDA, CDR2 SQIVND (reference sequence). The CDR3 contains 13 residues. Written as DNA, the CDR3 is TGTGCCAGTACACAGGGCGGCAATCAGCCCCAGCATTTT. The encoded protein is CASTQGGNQPQHF.

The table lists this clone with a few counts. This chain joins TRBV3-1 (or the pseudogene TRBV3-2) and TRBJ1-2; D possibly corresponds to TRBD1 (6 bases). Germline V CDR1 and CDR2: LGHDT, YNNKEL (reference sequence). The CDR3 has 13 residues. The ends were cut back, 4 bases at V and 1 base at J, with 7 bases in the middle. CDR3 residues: CASSRTDNYGYTF. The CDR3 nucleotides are TGTGCCAGCAGCCGGACAGATAACTATGGCTACACCTTC.

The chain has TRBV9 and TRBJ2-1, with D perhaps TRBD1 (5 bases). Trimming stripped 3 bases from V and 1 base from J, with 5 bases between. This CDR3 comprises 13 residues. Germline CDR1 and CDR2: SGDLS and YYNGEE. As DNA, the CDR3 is TGTGCCAGCAGCGCAGGGTCCTACAATGAGCAGTTCTTC. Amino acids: CASSAGSYNEQFF.

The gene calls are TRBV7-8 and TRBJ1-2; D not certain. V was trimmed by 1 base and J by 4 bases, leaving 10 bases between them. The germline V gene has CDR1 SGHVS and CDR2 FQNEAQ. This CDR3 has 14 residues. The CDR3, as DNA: TGTGCCAGCAGCTTAGAGGGTCAGCGCTATGGCTACACCTTC. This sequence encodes CASSLEGQRYGYTF.

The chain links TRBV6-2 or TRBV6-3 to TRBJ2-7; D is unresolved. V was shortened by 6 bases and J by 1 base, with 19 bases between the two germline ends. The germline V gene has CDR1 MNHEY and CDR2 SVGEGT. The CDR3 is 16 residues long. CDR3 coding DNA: TGTGCCAGCAGGCCTCAATGGCAGCGCCCTTCCTACGAGCAGTACTTC. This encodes CASRPQWQRPSYEQYF.

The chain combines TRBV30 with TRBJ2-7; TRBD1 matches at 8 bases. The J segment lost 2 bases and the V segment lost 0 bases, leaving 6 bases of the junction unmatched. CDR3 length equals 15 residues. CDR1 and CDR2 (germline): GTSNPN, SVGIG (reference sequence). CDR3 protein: CAWSVRTGMPYEQYF. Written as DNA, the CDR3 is TGTGCCTGGAGTGTTAGGACAGGGATGCCCTACGAGCAGTACTTC.

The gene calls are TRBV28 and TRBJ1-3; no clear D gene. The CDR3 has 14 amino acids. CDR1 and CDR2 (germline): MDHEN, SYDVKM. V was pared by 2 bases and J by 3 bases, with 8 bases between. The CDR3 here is CASSLEEIGNTIYF. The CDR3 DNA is TGTGCCAGCAGTTTAGAGGAAATTGGAAACACCATATATTTT.

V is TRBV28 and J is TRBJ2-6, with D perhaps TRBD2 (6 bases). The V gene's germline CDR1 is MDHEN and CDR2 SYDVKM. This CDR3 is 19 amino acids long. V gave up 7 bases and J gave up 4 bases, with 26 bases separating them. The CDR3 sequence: CASTPVGGASMSGANVLTF. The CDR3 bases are TGTGCCAGCACTCCCGTGGGCGGGGCCTCAATGTCCGGGGCCAACGTCCTGACTTTC.

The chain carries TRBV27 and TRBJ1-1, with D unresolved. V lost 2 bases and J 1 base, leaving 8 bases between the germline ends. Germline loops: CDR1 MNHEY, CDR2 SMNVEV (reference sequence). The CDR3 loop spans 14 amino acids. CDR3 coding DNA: TGTGCCAGCAGTTTAGAACCGGGGAACACTGAAGCTTTCTTT. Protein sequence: CASSLEPGNTEAFF.

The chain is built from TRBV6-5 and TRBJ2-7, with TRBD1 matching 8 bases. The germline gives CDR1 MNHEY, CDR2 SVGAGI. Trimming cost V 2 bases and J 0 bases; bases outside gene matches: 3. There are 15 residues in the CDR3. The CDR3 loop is CASSYAGQVSYEQYF. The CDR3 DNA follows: TGTGCCAGCAGTTACGCGGGACAGGTCTCCTACGAGCAGTACTTC.

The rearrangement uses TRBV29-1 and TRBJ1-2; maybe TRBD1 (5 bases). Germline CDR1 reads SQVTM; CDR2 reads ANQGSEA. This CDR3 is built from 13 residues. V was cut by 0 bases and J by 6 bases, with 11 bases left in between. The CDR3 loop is CSVEDEGRNGYTF. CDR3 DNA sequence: TGCAGCGTTGAAGATGAGGGGCGAAATGGCTACACCTTC.

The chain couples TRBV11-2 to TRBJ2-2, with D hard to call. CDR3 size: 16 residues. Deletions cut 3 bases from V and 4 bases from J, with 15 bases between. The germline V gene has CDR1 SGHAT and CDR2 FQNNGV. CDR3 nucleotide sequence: TGTGCCAGCAGCTTCCCTGGGGTAGCCCGCACCGGGGAGCTGTTTTTT. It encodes CASSFPGVARTGELFF.